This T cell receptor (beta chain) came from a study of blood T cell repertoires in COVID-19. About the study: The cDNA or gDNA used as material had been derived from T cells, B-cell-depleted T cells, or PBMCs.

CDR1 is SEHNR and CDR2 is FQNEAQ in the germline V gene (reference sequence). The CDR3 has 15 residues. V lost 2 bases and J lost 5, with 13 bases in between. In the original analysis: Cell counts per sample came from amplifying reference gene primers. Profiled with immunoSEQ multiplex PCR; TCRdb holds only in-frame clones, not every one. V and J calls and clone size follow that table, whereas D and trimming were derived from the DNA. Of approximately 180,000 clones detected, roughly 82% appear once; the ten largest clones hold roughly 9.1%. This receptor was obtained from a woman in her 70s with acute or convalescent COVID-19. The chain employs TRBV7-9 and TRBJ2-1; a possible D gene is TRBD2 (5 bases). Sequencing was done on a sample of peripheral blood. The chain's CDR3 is CASSLLVTSNNEQFF. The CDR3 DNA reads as TGTGCCAGCAGCTTATTAGTCACTAGTAACAATGAGCAGTTCTTC.